Given below is one TCR beta chain in context. CDR3 length: 13 residues. With 4 bases removed from V and 4 bases from J, the gap between germline ends came to 11 bases. Germline-derived CDR1 and CDR2 are SGHRS and YFSETQ. Study processing details: Amplified reference gene primers provided the basis for estimating nucleated cell counts. Profiling relied on immunoSEQ multiplex PCR, and the TCRdb table lists in-frame clones only, not all of them. D and trimming were read from the DNA, whereas the V and J calls and clone size are those reported in that table. The sample gives a few hundred thousand clones, roughly 85% of which show up once; roughly 3.4% is in the top ten. This entry belongs to a study of blood T cell repertoires in COVID-19. Whole-study context: Sites across the United States, Italy and Spain contributed samples from acute and convalescent COVID-19. PBMCs, B-cell-depleted T cells, or T cells were the source of the cDNA or gDNA that made up the material.

The chain is built from TRBV5-1 and TRBJ2-5, with D possibly being TRBD1 (5 bases). Sequencing input: peripheral blood. The receptor was isolated from a woman in her late teens or twenties with acute or convalescent COVID-19. The CDR3 DNA sequence: TGCGCCAGCAGCGATTCCCAGGGAGAGACCCAGTACTTC. Translating it yields CASSDSQGETQYF.